This TCR beta chain was obtained from a study of T cell responses to AZD1222 COVID-19 vaccine. Study-wide results and limits: Of spike-specific TCRs, nearly half reportedly target regions left unmutated in variants. Donors skewed white British and female; clonal diversity was possibly underestimated. Researchers report vaccine-associated CD4 TCRs spanning spike, with dominance at 160-218 and 743-854.

The assay was immunoSEQ multiplex PCR, and TCRdb's table has in-frame clones only and misses some. The repertoire has about 110,000 clones, around 90% of them found once; the top ten carry 3% to 3.5%. CDR1 and CDR2 (germline): MNHNS, SASEGT. The length of the CDR3 is 14 residues. Trimming shortened V by 2 bases and J by 6 bases, and 13 bases separated the two germline ends. In regard to this clone: Its antigen is still unknown.

Sequenced here: peripheral blood, sampled on day 0 of MenACWY control vaccination. This chain connects TRBV6-1 to TRBJ1-1, with D unresolved. The receptor was isolated from an adult in good health. CDR3 nucleotides: TGTGCCAGCAGTGAAAGAAGGGAGTCCGCTGAAGCTTTCTTT. It yields the protein CASSERRESAEAFF.